What follows are 5 T cell receptor beta chains derived from one specimen sequenced in a study of PD-1 blockade in mismatch repair-deficient tumors. Produced via immunoSEQ multiplex PCR; TCRdb's table is partial and in-frame only. In the table there are about 34,000 clones, around 80% of which are singletons. The sample here was PBMCs, taken around 6 weeks after starting pembrolizumab. The receptors shown here come from an adult with mismatch repair-deficient cancer.

The gene calls are TRBV19 and TRBJ2-4; the D gene is possibly TRBD2 (6 bases). The CDR3 contains 17 residues. Per the germline V gene, CDR1 is LNHDA and CDR2 is SQIVND (reference sequence). Trimming stripped 3 bases from V and 3 bases from J, with 18 bases between. CDR3 region: CASSILPPSSDKNIQYF. CDR3 DNA sequence: TGTGCCAGTAGTATTCTCCCCCCCTCTAGCGACAAAAACATTCAGTACTTC.

CDR3 DNA: TGTGCCAGCAGCCCCGTCCCACACGAGACCCAGTACTTC. Translation gives CASSPVPHETQYF. The rearrangement joins TRBV6-5 to TRBJ2-5; D is unclear. The V and J ends lost 6 bases and 5 bases respectively, with 13 bases between them. Germline V gene lookup returns CDR1 MNHEY and CDR2 SVGAGI. CDR3 length: 13 amino acids.

The gene calls are TRBV15 and TRBJ2-5; 13 nucleotides match TRBD2. Trimming cost V 3 bases and J 9 bases; bases outside gene matches: 1. The CDR3 sequence is 13 residues long. Germline loops: CDR1 LNHNV, CDR2 YYDKDF (reference sequence). The CDR3 DNA follows: TGTGCCACCAGCAGGGGGACTAGCGGGGCCCAGTACTTC. This translates into CATSRGTSGAQYF.

This clone was counted once. V is TRBV11-2 and J is TRBJ1-1; D perhaps matches TRBD1 (6 bases). CDR3 length: 15 residues. V lost 3 bases, J lost 4 bases, and 15 bases lay in between. Per the germline V gene, CDR1 is SGHAT and CDR2 is FQNNGV. The CDR3 spells CASSLITGMATEAFF. CDR3 DNA sequence: TGTGCCAGCAGCTTGATTACAGGGATGGCCACTGAAGCTTTCTTT.

The chain joins TRBV9 to TRBJ2-7; 10 nucleotides match TRBD1. This CDR3 comprises 14 residues. Looked up from germline, CDR1 is SGDLS and CDR2 is YYNGEE. V gave up 4 bases and J gave up 5 bases; unmatched junction bases: 6. CDR3 DNA sequence: TGTGCCAGCAGCCCCTGGGACAGGGGTCACGAGCAGTACTTC. It specifies CASSPWDRGHEQYF.